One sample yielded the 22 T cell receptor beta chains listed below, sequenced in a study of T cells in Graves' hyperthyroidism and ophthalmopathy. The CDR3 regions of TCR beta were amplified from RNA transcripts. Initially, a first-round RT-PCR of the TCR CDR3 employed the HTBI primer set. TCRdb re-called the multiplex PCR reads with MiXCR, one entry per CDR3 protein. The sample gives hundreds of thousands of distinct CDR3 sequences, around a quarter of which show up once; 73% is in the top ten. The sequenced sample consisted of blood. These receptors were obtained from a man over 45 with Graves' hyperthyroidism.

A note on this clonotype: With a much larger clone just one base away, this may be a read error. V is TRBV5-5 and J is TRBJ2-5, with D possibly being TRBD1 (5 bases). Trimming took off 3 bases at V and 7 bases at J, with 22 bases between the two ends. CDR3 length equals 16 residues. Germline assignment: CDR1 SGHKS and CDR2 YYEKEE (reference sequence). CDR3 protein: CASSSAPGQGVGTQYF. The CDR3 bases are TGTGCCAGCAGCTCCGCTCCCGGGCAGGGTGTGGGGACCCAGTACTTC. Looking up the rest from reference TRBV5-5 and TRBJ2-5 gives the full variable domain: DAGVTQSPTHLIKTRGQQVTLRCSPISGHKSVSWYQQVLGQGPQFIFQYYEKEERGRGNFPDRFSARQFPNYSSELNVNALLLGDSALYLCASSSAPGQGVGTQYFGPGTRLLVL.

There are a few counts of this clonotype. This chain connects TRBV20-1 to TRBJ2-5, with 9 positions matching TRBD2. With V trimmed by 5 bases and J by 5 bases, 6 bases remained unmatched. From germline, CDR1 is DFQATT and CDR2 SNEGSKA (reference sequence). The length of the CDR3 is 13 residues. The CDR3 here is CSAGLLAGETQYF. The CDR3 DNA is TGCAGTGCTGGGTTACTAGCGGGTGAGACCCAGTACTTC.

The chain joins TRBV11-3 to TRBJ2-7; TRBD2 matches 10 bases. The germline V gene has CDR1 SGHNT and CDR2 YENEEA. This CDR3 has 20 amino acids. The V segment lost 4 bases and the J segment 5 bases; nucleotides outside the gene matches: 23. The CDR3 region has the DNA TGTGCCAGCAGCTGGTACCCACAGGCTAATAGCGGGAGGACGGTACACGAGCAGTACTTC. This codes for CASSWYPQANSGRTVHEQYF.

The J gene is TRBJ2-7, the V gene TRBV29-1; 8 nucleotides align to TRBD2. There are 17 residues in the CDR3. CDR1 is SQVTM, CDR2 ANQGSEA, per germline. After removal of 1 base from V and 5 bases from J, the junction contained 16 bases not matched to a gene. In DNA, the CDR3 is TGCAGCGTTGAAGTGGAAGTTACGGGAGGGCTAGTCAACGAGCAGTACTTC. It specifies CSVEVEVTGGLVNEQYF.

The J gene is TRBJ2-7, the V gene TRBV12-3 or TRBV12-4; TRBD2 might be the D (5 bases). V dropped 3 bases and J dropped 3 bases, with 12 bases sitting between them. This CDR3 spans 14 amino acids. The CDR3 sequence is CASSFAGVVYEQYF. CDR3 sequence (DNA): TGTGCCAGCAGTTTTGCCGGGGTCGTCTACGAGCAGTACTTC.

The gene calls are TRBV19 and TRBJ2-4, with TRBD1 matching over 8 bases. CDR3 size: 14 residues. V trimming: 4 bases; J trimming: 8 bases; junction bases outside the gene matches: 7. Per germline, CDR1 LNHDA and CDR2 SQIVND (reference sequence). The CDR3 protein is CASSSGDRWHIQYF. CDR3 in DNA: TGTGCCAGTAGTAGCGGGGACAGGTGGCACATTCAGTACTTC.

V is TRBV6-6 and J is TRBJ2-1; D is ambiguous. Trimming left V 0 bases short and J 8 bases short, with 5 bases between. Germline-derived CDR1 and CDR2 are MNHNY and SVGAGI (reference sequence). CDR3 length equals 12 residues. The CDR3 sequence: CASSYSIYEQFF. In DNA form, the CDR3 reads TGTGCCAGCAGTTACTCGATTTATGAGCAGTTCTTC.

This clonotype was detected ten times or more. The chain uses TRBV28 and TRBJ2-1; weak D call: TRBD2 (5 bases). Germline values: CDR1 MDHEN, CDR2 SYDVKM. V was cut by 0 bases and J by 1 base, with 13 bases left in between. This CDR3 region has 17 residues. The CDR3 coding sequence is TGTGCCAGCAGTTTATGGAGCCTAGCAAGGTCCTACAATGAGCAGTTCTTC. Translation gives CASSLWSLARSYNEQFF.

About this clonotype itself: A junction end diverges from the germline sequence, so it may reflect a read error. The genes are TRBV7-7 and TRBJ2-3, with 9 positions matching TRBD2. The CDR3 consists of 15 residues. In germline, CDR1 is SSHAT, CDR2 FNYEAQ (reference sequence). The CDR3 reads CASSKLAGKGDTQYF. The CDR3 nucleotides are TGTGCTAGCAGCAAACTAGCGGGCAAGGGGGATACGCAGTATTTT.

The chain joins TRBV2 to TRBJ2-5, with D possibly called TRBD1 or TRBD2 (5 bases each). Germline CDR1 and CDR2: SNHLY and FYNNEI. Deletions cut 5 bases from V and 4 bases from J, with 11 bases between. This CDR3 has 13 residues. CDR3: CASSPSRGETQYF. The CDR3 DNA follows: TGTGCCAGCAGTCCTTCGAGGGGAGAGACCCAGTACTTC.

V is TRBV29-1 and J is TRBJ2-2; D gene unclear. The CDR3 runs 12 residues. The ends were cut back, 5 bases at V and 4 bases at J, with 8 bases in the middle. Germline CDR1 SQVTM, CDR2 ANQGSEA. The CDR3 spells CSVQQSTGELFF. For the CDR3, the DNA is TGCAGCGTTCAACAGAGCACCGGGGAGCTGTTTTTT.

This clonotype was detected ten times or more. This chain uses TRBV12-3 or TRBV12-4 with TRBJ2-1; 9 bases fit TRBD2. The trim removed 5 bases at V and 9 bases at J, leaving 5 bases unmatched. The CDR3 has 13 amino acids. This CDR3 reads CASSLGLASEQFF. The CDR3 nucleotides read TGTGCCAGCAGTCTGGGACTAGCCAGTGAGCAGTTCTTC.

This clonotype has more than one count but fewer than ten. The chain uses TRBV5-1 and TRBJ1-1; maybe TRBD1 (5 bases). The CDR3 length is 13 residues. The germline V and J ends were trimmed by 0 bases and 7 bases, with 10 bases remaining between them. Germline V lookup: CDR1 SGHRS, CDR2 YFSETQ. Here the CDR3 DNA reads TGCGCCAGCAGCTTGGACCAGGGCTTTGAAGCTTTCTTT. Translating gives CASSLDQGFEAFF. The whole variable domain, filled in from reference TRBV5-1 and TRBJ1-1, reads KAGVTQTPRYLIKTRGQQVTLSCSPISGHRSVSWYQQTPGQGLQFLFEYFSETQRNKGNFPGRFSGRQFSNSRSEMNVSTLELGDSALYLCASSLDQGFEAFFGQGTRLTVV.

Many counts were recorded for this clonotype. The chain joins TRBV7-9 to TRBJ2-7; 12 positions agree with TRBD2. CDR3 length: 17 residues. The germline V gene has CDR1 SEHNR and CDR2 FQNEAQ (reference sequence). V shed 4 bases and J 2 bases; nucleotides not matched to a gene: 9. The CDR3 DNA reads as TGTGCCAGCAGCTCGACTAGCGGGAGCGCTCCCCCCTACGAGCAGTACTTC. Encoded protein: CASSSTSGSAPPYEQYF.

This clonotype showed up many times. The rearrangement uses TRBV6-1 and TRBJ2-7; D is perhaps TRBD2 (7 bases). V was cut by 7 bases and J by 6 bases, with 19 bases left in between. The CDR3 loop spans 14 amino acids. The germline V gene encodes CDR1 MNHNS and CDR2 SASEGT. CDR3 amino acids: CASTAGAGVTEQYF. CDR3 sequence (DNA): TGTGCCAGCACCGCAGGGGCGGGAGTTACCGAGCAGTACTTC.

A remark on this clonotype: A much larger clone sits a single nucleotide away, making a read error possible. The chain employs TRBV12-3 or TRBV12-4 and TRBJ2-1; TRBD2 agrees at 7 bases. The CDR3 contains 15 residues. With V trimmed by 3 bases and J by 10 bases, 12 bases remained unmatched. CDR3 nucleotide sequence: TGTGCCAGCAGTTTGACGGGTGCTAGCGGAAACGAGCAGTTCTTC. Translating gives CASSLTGASGNEQFF.

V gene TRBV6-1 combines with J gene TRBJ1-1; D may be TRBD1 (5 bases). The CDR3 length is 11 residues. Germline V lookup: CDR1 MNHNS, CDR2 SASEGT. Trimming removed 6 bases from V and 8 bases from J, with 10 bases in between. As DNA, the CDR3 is TGTGCCAGCAGACGACAGTCCGAAGCTTTCTTT. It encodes CASRRQSEAFF.

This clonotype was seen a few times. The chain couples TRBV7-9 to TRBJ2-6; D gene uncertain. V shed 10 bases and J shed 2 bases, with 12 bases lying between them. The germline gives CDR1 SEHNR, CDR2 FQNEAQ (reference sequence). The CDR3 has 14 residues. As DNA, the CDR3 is TGTGCCACCCTATGGTTGGCTGGGGCCAACGTCCTGACTTTC. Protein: CATLWLAGANVLTF.

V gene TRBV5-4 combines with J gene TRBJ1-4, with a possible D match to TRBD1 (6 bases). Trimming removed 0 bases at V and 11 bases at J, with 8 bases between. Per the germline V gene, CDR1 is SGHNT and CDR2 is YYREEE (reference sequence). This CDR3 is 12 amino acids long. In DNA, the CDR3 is TGTGCCAGCAGCTTGGACAGGGACAAACTGTTTTTT. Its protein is CASSLDRDKLFF.

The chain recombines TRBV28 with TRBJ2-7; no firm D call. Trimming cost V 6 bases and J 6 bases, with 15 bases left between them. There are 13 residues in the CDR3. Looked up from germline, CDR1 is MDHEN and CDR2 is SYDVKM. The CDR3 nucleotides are TGTGCCAGCAGGAGTCAGGCCCTCATCGAGCAGTACTTC. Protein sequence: CASRSQALIEQYF.

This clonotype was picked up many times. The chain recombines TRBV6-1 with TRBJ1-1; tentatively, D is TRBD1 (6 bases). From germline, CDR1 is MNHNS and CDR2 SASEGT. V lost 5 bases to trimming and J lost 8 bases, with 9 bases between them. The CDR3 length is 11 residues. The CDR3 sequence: CASSIRGEAFF. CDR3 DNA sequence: TGTGCCAGCAGTATCAGGGGCGAAGCTTTCTTT.

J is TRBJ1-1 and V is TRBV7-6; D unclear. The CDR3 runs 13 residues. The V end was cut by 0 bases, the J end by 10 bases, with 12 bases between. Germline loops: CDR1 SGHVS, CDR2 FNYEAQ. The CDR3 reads CASSLASDPTAFF. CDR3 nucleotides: TGTGCCAGCAGCTTAGCGTCGGACCCGACAGCTTTCTTT.